These T cell receptor beta chains were read from a single sample in a study of OX40 agonist ivuxolimab in advanced cancers. TCRdb's copy holds only in-frame clones and misses some; the assay was immunoSEQ multiplex PCR. The table includes more than 65,000 clones, just under 85% detected once. The sample consisted of CD4+ or CD8+ T cells sorted from blood, taken in a trial of the OX40 agonist ivuxolimab. Source of these receptors: an adult with an advanced solid tumor such as melanoma, head and neck, liver or kidney cancer. Each CDR3 is given with its conserved first and last residue.

j_gene: TRBJ1-1
v_gene: TRBV27
len: 14
CDR3aa: CASSLGQGSTEAFF

j_gene: TRBJ2-7
v_gene: TRBV16
len: 14
CDR3aa: CASSLLGTGAEQYF

j_gene: TRBJ2-7
v_gene: TRBV11-2
len: 12
CDR3aa: CASSPRPYEQYF

j_gene: TRBJ1-6
v_gene: TRBV30
len: 15
CDR3aa: CAWTGGGGFDSPLHF

j_gene: TRBJ1-5
v_gene: TRBV28
len: 15
CDR3aa: CASTAGDYSNQPQHF

j_gene: TRBJ1-6
v_gene: TRBV19
len: 16
CDR3aa: CASSIYSGGGDSPLHF

j_gene: TRBJ2-1
v_gene: TRBV27
len: 16
CDR3aa: CASSLFPREAYNEQFF

j_gene: TRBJ2-7
v_gene: TRBV18
len: 18
CDR3aa: CASSPRGARGRLRYEQYF

j_gene: TRBJ1-1
v_gene: TRBV9
len: 14
CDR3aa: CASSADRGITEAFF

j_gene: TRBJ2-1
v_gene: TRBV7-6
len: 16
CDR3aa: CASSLEAGRAGNEQFF

j_gene: TRBJ1-5
v_gene: TRBV5-6
len: 16
CDR3aa: CASSFLGDPSNQPQHF

j_gene: TRBJ2-7
v_gene: TRBV11-2
len: 14
CDR3aa: CASSLDLFGDEQYF

j_gene: -
v_gene: TRBV5-4
len: 17
CDR3aa: CASSSLGLAGVSYEQYF

j_gene: TRBJ1-5
v_gene: TRBV4-2
len: 17
CDR3aa: CASSLSPGGWSNQPQHF

j_gene: TRBJ1-1
v_gene: TRBV4-1
len: 17
CDR3aa: CASSQRGQGDGNTEAFF

j_gene: TRBJ2-5
v_gene: TRBV4-1
len: 18
CDR3aa: CASSQASGKDRGPETQYF

j_gene: TRBJ1-1
v_gene: TRBV5-1
len: 15
CDR3aa: CASSSRTGGNTEAFF

j_gene: TRBJ1-2
v_gene: TRBV5-1
len: 14
CDR3aa: CASSLTGENYGYTF

j_gene: TRBJ1-1
v_gene: TRBV20-1
len: 11
CDR3aa: CSPPQNTEAFF

j_gene: TRBJ1-1
v_gene: TRBV9
len: 14
CDR3aa: CASSARGQGYEAFF

j_gene: TRBJ2-7
v_gene: TRBV9
len: 15
CDR3aa: CASSPRLRFSYEQYF

j_gene: TRBJ1-6
v_gene: TRBV5-1
len: 14
CDR3aa: CASSSQGPNSPLHF

j_gene: TRBJ1-5
v_gene: TRBV29-1
len: 15
CDR3aa: CSVVEGGPAGQPQHF

j_gene: TRBJ2-5
v_gene: TRBV5-1
len: 13
CDR3aa: CASSLGGQETQYF

j_gene: TRBJ1-6
v_gene: TRBV19
len: 14
CDR3aa: CASSTRTDNSPLHF

j_gene: TRBJ2-2
v_gene: TRBV27
len: 16
CDR3aa: CASSPGLAGSTGELFF

j_gene: TRBJ1-5
v_gene: TRBV7-9
len: 13
CDR3aa: CASSRGTSQPQHF

j_gene: TRBJ2-7
v_gene: TRBV6-4
len: 14
CDR3aa: CANTGGAGVHEQYF

j_gene: TRBJ1-6
v_gene: TRBV6-1
len: 15
CDR3aa: CASSEGGAEYSPLHF

j_gene: TRBJ1-1
v_gene: TRBV29-1
len: 13
CDR3aa: CSVEEAGIKRAFF

j_gene: TRBJ1-2
v_gene: TRBV6-5
len: 15
CDR3aa: CASTSMGQSNYGYTF

j_gene: TRBJ1-6
v_gene: TRBV9
len: 15
CDR3aa: CASSPRTVANSPLHF

j_gene: TRBJ1-2
v_gene: TRBV5-4
len: 16
CDR3aa: CASSSPGTGGPNGYTF

j_gene: TRBJ1-1
v_gene: TRBV2
len: 15
CDR3aa: CASSDNPSGGAVAFF

j_gene: TRBJ2-5
v_gene: TRBV11-2
len: 16
CDR3aa: CASSLVLGFGGETQYF

j_gene: TRBJ1-1
v_gene: TRBV30
len: 13
CDR3aa: CAWSGPSNTEAFF

j_gene: TRBJ1-1
v_gene: TRBV6-5
len: 14
CDR3aa: CASSFGTGGGEAFF

j_gene: TRBJ2-1
v_gene: TRBV5-1
len: 15
CDR3aa: CASSLRDSLYNEQFF

j_gene: TRBJ2-3
v_gene: TRBV5-4
len: 13
CDR3aa: CASSLDSTDTQYF

j_gene: TRBJ2-5
v_gene: TRBV14
len: 18
CDR3aa: CASSLMIPSGDLQETQYF

j_gene: TRBJ2-1
v_gene: TRBV7-2
len: 15
CDR3aa: CASSLVFTGWDEQFF

j_gene: TRBJ1-2
v_gene: TRBV23-1
len: 12
CDR3aa: CAGQGDFYGYTF

j_gene: TRBJ2-1
v_gene: TRBV5-1
len: 16
CDR3aa: CASSLEAGQLYNEQFF

j_gene: TRBJ2-7
v_gene: TRBV30
len: 13
CDR3aa: CAWSGGSLYEQYF

j_gene: TRBJ1-6
v_gene: TRBV7-2
len: 14
CDR3aa: CASSLRQTYSPLHF

j_gene: TRBJ1-5
v_gene: TRBV9
len: 14
CDR3aa: CASSVGPFNQPQHF

j_gene: TRBJ2-5
v_gene: TRBV20-1
len: 11
CDR3aa: CSARSGQTQYF

j_gene: TRBJ2-2
v_gene: TRBV30
len: 13
CDR3aa: CAWAAGNTGELFF

j_gene: TRBJ2-2
v_gene: TRBV30
len: 14
CDR3aa: CAGTGPINTGELFF

j_gene: TRBJ1-1
v_gene: TRBV11-2
len: 12
CDR3aa: CASSLKSAEAFF

j_gene: TRBJ2-4
v_gene: TRBV4-2
len: 15
CDR3aa: CASSQGGAESDIQYF

j_gene: TRBJ2-5
v_gene: TRBV5-1
len: 14
CDR3aa: CASSLVHSGETQYF

j_gene: TRBJ2-5
v_gene: TRBV15
len: 19
CDR3aa: CATSRDGLAGGTQTETQYF

j_gene: -
v_gene: TRBV6-5
len: 15
CDR3aa: CASSYSAGLVNEQYF

j_gene: TRBJ1-1
v_gene: TRBV5-1
len: 14
CDR3aa: CASSLDRGRTEAFF